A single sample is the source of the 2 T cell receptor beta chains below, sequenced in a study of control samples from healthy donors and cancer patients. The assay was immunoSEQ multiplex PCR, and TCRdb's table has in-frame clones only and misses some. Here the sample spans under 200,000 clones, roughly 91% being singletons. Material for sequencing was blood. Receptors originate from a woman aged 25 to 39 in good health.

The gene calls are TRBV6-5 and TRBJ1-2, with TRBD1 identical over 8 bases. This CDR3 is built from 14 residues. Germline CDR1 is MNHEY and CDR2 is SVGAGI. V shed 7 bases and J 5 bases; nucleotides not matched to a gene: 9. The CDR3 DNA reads TGTGCCAGCATAGACCAGGGGGCGGGGTATGGCTACACCTTC. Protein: CASIDQGAGYGYTF.

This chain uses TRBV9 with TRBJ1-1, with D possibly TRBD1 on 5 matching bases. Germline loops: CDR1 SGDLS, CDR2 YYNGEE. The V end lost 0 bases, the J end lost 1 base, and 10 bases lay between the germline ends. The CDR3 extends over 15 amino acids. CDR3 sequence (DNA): TGTGCCAGCAGCGTAGAGGGGACCCCGAACACTGAAGCTTTCTTT. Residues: CASSVEGTPNTEAFF.